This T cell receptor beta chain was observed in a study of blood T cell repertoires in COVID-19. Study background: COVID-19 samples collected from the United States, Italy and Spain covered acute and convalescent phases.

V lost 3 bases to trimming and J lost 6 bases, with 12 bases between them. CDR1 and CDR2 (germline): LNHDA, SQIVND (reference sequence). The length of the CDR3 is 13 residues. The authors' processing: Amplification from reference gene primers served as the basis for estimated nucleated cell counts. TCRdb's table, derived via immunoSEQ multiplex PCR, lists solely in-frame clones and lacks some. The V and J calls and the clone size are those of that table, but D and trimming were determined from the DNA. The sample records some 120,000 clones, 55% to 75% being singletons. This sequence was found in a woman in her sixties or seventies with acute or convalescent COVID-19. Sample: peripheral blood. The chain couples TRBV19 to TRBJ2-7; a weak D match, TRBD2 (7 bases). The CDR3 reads CASSIQGGGEQYF. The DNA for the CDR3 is TGTGCCAGTAGTATCCAGGGAGGGGGCGAGCAGTACTTC. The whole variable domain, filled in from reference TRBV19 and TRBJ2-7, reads DGGITQSPKYLFRKEGQNVTLSCEQNLNHDAMYWYRQDPGQGLRLIYYSQIVNDFQKGDIAEGYSVSREKKESFPLTVTSAQKNPTAFYLCASSIQGGGEQYFGPGTRLTVT.